These 27 T cell receptor beta chains share one sample of origin, sequenced in a study of T cells in Graves' hyperthyroidism and ophthalmopathy. Regions amplified from RNA transcripts were the TCR beta CDR3 regions. RT-PCR in the first round (using the HTBI primer set) targeted the TCR CDR3. TCRdb called the multiplex PCR reads again in MiXCR, with one record for every CDR3 protein. The sample includes roughly 530,000 distinct CDR3 sequences, about 15% of them seen just once. The sequencing input was blood. The receptors here all came from a woman in her late teens or twenties with Graves' ophthalmopathy.

A few counts support this clonotype. V and J are TRBV7-9 and TRBJ1-2; possibly TRBD1 for D (5 bases). CDR1 SEHNR and CDR2 FQNEAQ come from the germline V gene (reference sequence). This CDR3 contains 12 residues. V was cut by 7 bases and J by 8 bases, with 14 bases left in between. As DNA, the CDR3 is TGTGCCAGCATCGAAGGGGCCGGGGGCTACACCTTC. This sequence encodes CASIEGAGGYTF.

This clonotype was seen repeatedly, ten times or more. V usage is TRBV20-1 and J usage is TRBJ1-6; 7 bases are a match to TRBD1. The CDR3 runs to 13 residues. CDR1 and CDR2 from the germline V gene are DFQATT and SNEGSKA (reference sequence). V gave up 7 bases and J gave up 8 bases; unmatched junction bases: 8. The DNA for the CDR3 is TGCAGTGTAACGACAGGGAGGGATTCACCCCTCCACTTT. It encodes CSVTTGRDSPLHF.

This clonotype showed up many times. DNA for the CDR3: TGTGCCAGCAGCCCACTACGACAGGGAACCAATCAGCCCCAGCATTTT. Its protein is CASSPLRQGTNQPQHF. J is TRBJ1-5 and V is TRBV28, with 7 bases fitting TRBD1. The CDR3 sequence is 16 residues long. Germline CDR1 reads MDHEN; CDR2 reads SYDVKM. Unmatched junction bases numbered 11, after V lost 6 bases and J lost 3 bases.

The chain couples TRBV15 to TRBJ1-6; 7 bases are a match to TRBD1. Germline-derived CDR1 and CDR2 are LNHNV and YYDKDF (reference sequence). The CDR3 length is 16 residues. V trimming: 3 bases; J trimming: 7 bases; junction bases outside the gene matches: 9. CDR3 sequence (DNA): TGTGCCACCAGCAGGACCCGACAGGGCCGGAATTCACCCCTCCACTTT. This codes for CATSRTRQGRNSPLHF.

CDR3 amino acids: CASSVQGSAEAFF. The CDR3 bases are TGTGCCAGCAGCGTACAGGGGTCGGCTGAAGCTTTCTTT. The chain uses TRBV6-1 and TRBJ1-1, with TRBD1 identical over 7 bases. This CDR3 contains 13 residues. V shed 6 bases, J shed 6 bases, and the junction held 7 bases outside the gene matches. From germline, CDR1 is MNHNS and CDR2 SASEGT.

This clonotype appeared a few times. The chain recombines TRBV7-8 with TRBJ2-3; a weak D match, TRBD1 (5 bases). V lost 5 bases, J lost 2 bases, and 17 bases lay in between. CDR1 is SGHVS, CDR2 FQNEAQ, per germline. This CDR3 comprises 16 residues. Written as DNA, the CDR3 is TGTGCCAGCAGCCCCCGTGGCGGACACCTCACAGATACGCAGTATTTT. Protein product: CASSPRGGHLTDTQYF.

The chain recombines TRBV6-5 with TRBJ1-4; D possibly corresponds to TRBD1 (5 bases). The CDR3 has 16 amino acids. V lost 2 bases, J lost 0 bases, and 10 bases lay in between. CDR1 and CDR2 (germline): MNHEY, SVGAGI. The CDR3 sequence is CASSYGTRATNEKLFF. The CDR3 DNA reads as TGTGCCAGCAGTTACGGGACTCGCGCAACTAATGAAAAACTGTTTTTT.

The chain carries TRBV28 and TRBJ2-2; D is perhaps TRBD1 (6 bases). The CDR3 contains 14 residues. The germline CDR1 and CDR2 sequences are MDHEN and SYDVKM. V was clipped by 8 bases and J by 2 bases, with 12 bases between them. CDR3: CASAKTGNTGELFF. The CDR3 coding sequence is TGTGCCAGCGCGAAGACAGGAAACACCGGGGAGCTGTTTTTT.

This clonotype showed up just a few times. The chain joins TRBV5-6 to TRBJ2-1, with TRBD2 identical over 8 bases. The trim removed 4 bases at V and 0 bases at J, leaving 12 bases unmatched. Germline assignment: CDR1 SGHDT and CDR2 YYEEEE. CDR3 length: 18 amino acids. CDR3 nucleotides: TGTGCCAGCAGCCCCACTGGGGCGGGAGGATTCTCCTACAATGAGCAGTTCTTC. Protein sequence: CASSPTGAGGFSYNEQFF. Variable domain in full (rest from reference TRBV5-6 and TRBJ2-1): DAGVTQSPTHLIKTRGQQVTLRCSPKSGHDTVSWYQQALGQGPQFIFQYYEEEERQRGNFPDRFSGHQFPNYSSELNVNALLLGDSALYLCASSPTGAGGFSYNEQFFGPGTRLTVL.

This clonotype was detected ten times or more. This chain connects TRBV6-1 to TRBJ1-6; 9 bases fit TRBD1. Trimming at V came to 2 bases and at J to 6 bases, leaving 2 bases not matched to a gene. In germline, CDR1 is MNHNS, CDR2 SASEGT. This CDR3 spans 15 amino acids. CDR3 sequence reads: CASSETTGGNSPLHF. For the CDR3, the DNA is TGTGCCAGCAGTGAAACGACAGGGGGTAATTCACCCCTCCACTTT.

This clonotype was recorded many times. The chain combines TRBV5-1 with TRBJ2-7; the match to TRBD2 covers 8 bases. CDR1 and CDR2 (germline): SGHRS, YFSETQ. After removal of 0 bases from V and 5 bases from J, the junction contained 10 bases not matched to a gene. The CDR3 covers 16 residues. The CDR3 sequence: CASSLAATRGGNEQYF. The CDR3 DNA reads as TGCGCCAGCAGCTTGGCCGCGACCCGGGGGGGCAACGAGCAGTACTTC.

CDR3: CASSNGDSTGELFF. The CDR3 nucleotides are TGCGCCAGCAGCAATGGGGACAGCACCGGGGAGCTGTTTTTT. V and J are TRBV5-1 and TRBJ2-2, with 7 bases fitting TRBD1. In germline, CDR1 is SGHRS, CDR2 YFSETQ. The CDR3 spans 14 residues. With V trimmed by 4 bases and J by 4 bases, 4 bases remained unmatched.

This clonotype has a count of ten or more. The V gene is TRBV28, the J gene TRBJ2-7, with 7 bases lining up with TRBD2. V dropped 8 bases and J dropped 2; count of bases not matched to a gene: 12. The CDR3 length is 15 residues. Germline V gene lookup returns CDR1 MDHEN and CDR2 SYDVKM. CDR3 nucleotides: TGTGCCAGCCAGGTGGGCGGGAGTAAAACCTACGAGCAGTACTTC. It is translated as CASQVGGSKTYEQYF.

This clonotype was seen a few times. In nucleotides, the CDR3 is TGTGCCATCAGTGAAGTCGGCAGGGGAGGTGAAAAACTGTTTTTT. Its translation is CAISEVGRGGEKLFF. The chain links TRBV10-3 to TRBJ1-4; TRBD1 might be the D (6 bases). Per the germline V gene, CDR1 is ENHRY and CDR2 is SYGVKD. This CDR3 comprises 15 residues. The V end was cut by 3 bases, the J end by 7 bases, with 15 bases between.

The rearrangement uses TRBV2 and TRBJ2-7, with 11 nucleotides matching TRBD2. This CDR3 spans 16 amino acids. The trim removed 6 bases at V and 5 bases at J, leaving 12 bases unmatched. Germline V CDR1 and CDR2: SNHLY, FYNNEI. The CDR3 sequence is CASRATSGGRGNEQYF. The DNA of the CDR3 is TGTGCCAGCAGGGCTACTAGCGGGGGCAGGGGTAACGAGCAGTACTTC.

The V call is TRBV25-1, the J call TRBJ1-2; D perhaps matches TRBD1 (5 bases). CDR3 length: 13 amino acids. Trimming took 4 bases from V and 6 from J, leaving 12 bases between them. Germline V gene data show CDR1 as MGHDK and CDR2 as SYGVNS. The CDR3 DNA is TGTGCCAGCAGTGTCGGGGGAAGAGATGGCTACACCTTC. Protein product: CASSVGGRDGYTF.

The CDR3 DNA reads TGTGCCAGTAGTATCTGGACTGGGGACACCGGGGAGCTGTTTTTT. The encoded protein is CASSIWTGDTGELFF. The chain couples TRBV19 to TRBJ2-2; D might be TRBD2 (5 bases). The V gene lost 3 bases and the J gene lost 3 bases, with 11 bases spanning the gap. CDR3 length: 15 amino acids. The germline gives CDR1 LNHDA, CDR2 SQIVND (reference sequence).

A few counts support this clonotype. The chain carries TRBV12-3 or TRBV12-4 and TRBJ1-5, with 11 nucleotides matching TRBD1. The trim removed 2 bases at V and 0 bases at J, leaving 3 bases unmatched. The CDR3 loop spans 17 amino acids. For the CDR3, the DNA is TGTGCCAGCAGTTTAAGGGACAGGGGGTTTAGCAATCAGCCCCAGCATTTT. Translating gives CASSLRDRGFSNQPQHF.

The chain combines TRBV7-2 with TRBJ2-2; D not resolved. Trimming removed 1 base at V and 6 bases at J, with 6 bases between. Germline assignment: CDR1 SGHTA and CDR2 FQGNSA. There are 13 residues in the CDR3. CDR3 in amino acids: CTSSLVSAGELFF. As DNA, the CDR3 is TGTACCAGCAGCTTAGTGTCAGCCGGGGAGCTGTTTTTT.

This clonotype has at least ten counts. The chain carries TRBV7-2 and TRBJ2-4, with a possible D match to TRBD2 (6 bases). CDR3 size: 14 residues. Trimming left V 5 bases short and J 4 bases short, with 12 bases between. Germline CDR1 reads SGHTA; CDR2 reads FQGNSA. DNA of the CDR3: TGTGCCAGCAGCCCCCTGGGGGGTAAAAACATTCAGTACTTC. It is translated as CASSPLGGKNIQYF.

This clonotype was seen more than once but under ten times. This rearrangement joins TRBV5-1 to TRBJ1-2; no clear D. Trimming left V 0 bases short and J 3 bases short, with 6 bases between. The CDR3 contains 13 residues. From germline, CDR1 is SGHRS and CDR2 YFSETQ. CDR3 sequence reads: CASSLGEHYGYTF. The DNA of the CDR3 is TGCGCCAGCAGCTTGGGTGAACACTATGGCTACACCTTC.

The chain uses TRBV6-4 and TRBJ2-1; 9 nucleotides agree with TRBD1. CDR3 length equals 16 residues. V was clipped by 5 bases and J by 4 bases; unmatched bases: 9. Germline CDR1 MRHNA, CDR2 SNTAGT. The CDR3 DNA reads as TGTGCCAGCAGTACCGTACAGGGGGCAGGATACAATGAGCAGTTCTTC. The encoded protein is CASSTVQGAGYNEQFF.

This clonotype came up a few times. The genes are TRBV4-1 and TRBJ2-2; 10 bases match TRBD2. The CDR3 loop spans 20 amino acids. The J segment lost 4 bases and the V segment lost 4 bases, leaving 18 bases of the junction unmatched. CDR1 MGHRA and CDR2 YSYEKL come from the germline V gene. The CDR3 coding sequence is TGCGCCAGCAGCCCCCGTGGGATTAGCGGGGGGCCCCCCGGCACCGGGGAGCTGTTTTTT. Protein product: CASSPRGISGGPPGTGELFF.

The J gene is TRBJ2-5, the V gene TRBV10-3; TRBD2 matches 14 bases. The J segment lost 4 bases and the V segment lost 6 bases, leaving 4 bases of the junction unmatched. CDR3 length: 15 residues. Germline CDR1 ENHRY, CDR2 SYGVKD. The CDR3 spells CAISPTSGRVETQYF. CDR3 coding DNA: TGTGCCATCAGCCCGACTAGCGGGAGGGTAGAGACCCAGTACTTC.

The rearrangement joins TRBV29-1 to TRBJ1-2, with D possibly TRBD1 on 6 matching bases. Trimming left V 6 bases short and J 4 bases short, with 24 bases between. The germline CDR1 and CDR2 sequences are SQVTM and ANQGSEA. The CDR3 has 16 residues. This CDR3 reads CSVLGQSPLKGYGYTF. In DNA form, the CDR3 reads TGCAGCGTCCTCGGACAGAGTCCCCTAAAGGGCTATGGCTACACCTTC.

This clonotype was counted many times. The genes are TRBV12-3 or TRBV12-4 and TRBJ2-3; TRBD1 matches at 7 bases. The length of the CDR3 is 15 residues. Trimming cost V 7 bases and J 2 bases; bases outside gene matches: 9. For the CDR3, the DNA is TGTGCCAGCACCCCAGGACAGGACCTCACAGATACGCAGTATTTT. Translation gives CASTPGQDLTDTQYF.

This clonotype was found many times. The chain couples TRBV6-6 to TRBJ2-1, with TRBD2 identical over 11 bases. The CDR3 extends over 19 amino acids. Germline V gene sequence: CDR1 MNHNY, CDR2 SVGAGI (reference sequence). Trimming removed 0 bases from V and 5 bases from J; junction bases left unmatched: 12. The CDR3 DNA sequence: TGTGCCAGCAGTTACTCAACTAGCGGGAGTGCTAGGGCCGACAATGAGCAGTTCTTC. Amino acid sequence: CASSYSTSGSARADNEQFF.